This T cell receptor beta chain emerged from a study of Ad26.COV2.S vaccination and SARS-CoV-2 variants. Sequencing used immunoSEQ multiplex PCR; TCRdb keeps in-frame clones, though not all of them. The repertoire holds approximately 240,000 clones, with over 75% as singletons. As for treatment: about 20 received Ad26.COV2.S at low or high dose, single or two shots; several received placebo; per-sample allocation not given. Sampling was done on day 63 after the first vaccine or placebo injection. Sequences were derived from peripheral blood, sampled in a trial of Ad26.COV2.S vaccine versus placebo. This sequence originates from a person between 18 and 65 years old who received the Ad26.COV2.S COVID-19 vaccine or a placebo.

The CDR3 here is CASSLGSSGYTF. CDR3 in DNA: TGTGCCAGCAGCTTAGGATCCTCTGGCTACACCTTC. This sequence joins TRBV13 and TRBJ1-2; D is uncertain. Germline V gene sequence: CDR1 PRHDT, CDR2 FYEKMQ (reference sequence). There are 12 residues in the CDR3. V was shortened by 0 bases and J by 7 bases, with 6 bases between the two germline ends.